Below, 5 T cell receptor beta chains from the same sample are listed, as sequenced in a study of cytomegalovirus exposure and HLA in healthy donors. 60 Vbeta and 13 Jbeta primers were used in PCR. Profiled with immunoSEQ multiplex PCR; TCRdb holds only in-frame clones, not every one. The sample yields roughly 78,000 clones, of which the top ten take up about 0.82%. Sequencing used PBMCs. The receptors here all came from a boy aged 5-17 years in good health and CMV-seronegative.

The chain's CDR3 is CASTPGTGVYEQYF. In DNA form, the CDR3 reads TGTGCCAGCACCCCGGGGACAGGGGTCTACGAGCAGTACTTC. The chain joins TRBV25-1 to TRBJ2-7; 10 bases are a match to TRBD1. With V trimmed by 7 bases and J by 3 bases, 6 bases remained unmatched. There are 14 residues in the CDR3. Per the germline V gene, CDR1 is MGHDK and CDR2 is SYGVNS.

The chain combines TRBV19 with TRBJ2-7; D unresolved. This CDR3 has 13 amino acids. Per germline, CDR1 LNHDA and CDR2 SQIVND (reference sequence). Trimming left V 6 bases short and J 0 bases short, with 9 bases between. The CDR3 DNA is TGTGCCAGTAGAACAGATAGCTCCTACGAGCAGTACTTC. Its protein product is CASRTDSSYEQYF. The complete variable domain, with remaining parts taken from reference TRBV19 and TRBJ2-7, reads DGGITQSPKYLFRKEGQNVTLSCEQNLNHDAMYWYRQDPGQGLRLIYYSQIVNDFQKGDIAEGYSVSREKKESFPLTVTSAQKNPTAFYLCASRTDSSYEQYFGPGTRLTVT.

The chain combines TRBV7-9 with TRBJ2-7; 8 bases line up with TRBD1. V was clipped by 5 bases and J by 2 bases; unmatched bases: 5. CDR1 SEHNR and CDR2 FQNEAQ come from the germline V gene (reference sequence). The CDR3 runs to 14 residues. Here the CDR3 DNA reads TGTGCCAGCAGCCGACAGGGGAGCGCCTACGAGCAGTACTTC. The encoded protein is CASSRQGSAYEQYF.

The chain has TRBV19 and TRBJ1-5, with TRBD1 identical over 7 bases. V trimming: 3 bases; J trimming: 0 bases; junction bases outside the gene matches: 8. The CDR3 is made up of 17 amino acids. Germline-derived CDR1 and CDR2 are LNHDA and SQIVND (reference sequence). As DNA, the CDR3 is TGTGCCAGTAGTATGCGTGGCAGGGGGTATAGCAATCAGCCCCAGCATTTT. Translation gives CASSMRGRGYSNQPQHF.

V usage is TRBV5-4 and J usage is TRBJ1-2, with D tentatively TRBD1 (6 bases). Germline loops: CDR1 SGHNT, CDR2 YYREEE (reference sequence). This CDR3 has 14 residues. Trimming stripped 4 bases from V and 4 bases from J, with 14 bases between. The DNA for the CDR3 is TGTGCCAGCAGCCTCGCACAGGGAACCTATGGCTACACCTTC. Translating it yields CASSLAQGTYGYTF. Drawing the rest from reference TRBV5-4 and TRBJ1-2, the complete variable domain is ETGVTQSPTHLIKTRGQQVTLRCSSQSGHNTVSWYQQALGQGPQFIFQYYREEENGRGNFPPRFSGLQFPNYSSELNVNALELDDSALYLCASSLAQGTYGYTFGSGTRLTVV.